What follows are 9 T cell receptor beta chains derived from one specimen sequenced in a study of blood T cell repertoires in COVID-19. Some clones are missing from TCRdb's copy, which holds only in-frame ones; the method was immunoSEQ multiplex PCR. The table includes roughly 100,000 clones, more than 75% detected once. What was sequenced was peripheral blood. These receptors originate from a human donor in a cohort sampled during active COVID-19.

V usage is TRBV27 and J usage is TRBJ2-3, with D perhaps matching TRBD2 (6 bases). Looked up from germline, CDR1 is MNHEY and CDR2 is SMNVEV (reference sequence). The V gene lost 4 bases and the J gene lost 2 bases, with 13 bases spanning the gap. There are 15 residues in the CDR3. CDR3: CASSYAGHATDTQYF. DNA of the CDR3: TGTGCCAGCAGTTACGCGGGGCATGCCACAGATACGCAGTATTTT.

The V call is TRBV3-1 (or the pseudogene TRBV3-2), the J call TRBJ1-1; D uncertain. Germline loops: CDR1 LGHDT, CDR2 YNNKEL (reference sequence). CDR3 size: 12 residues. V was cut by 5 bases and J by 1 base, with 5 bases left in between. The CDR3 loop is CASSEWNTEAFF. DNA for the CDR3: TGTGCCAGCAGCGAGTGGAACACTGAAGCTTTCTTT.

The chain employs TRBV6-2 or TRBV6-3 and TRBJ1-2, with 8 nucleotides matching TRBD1. V lost 5 bases and J lost 7; bases outside the gene matches: 9. Germline V gene sequence: CDR1 MNHEY, CDR2 SVGEGT. CDR3 size: 14 residues. The DNA for the CDR3 is TGTGCCAGCAGTGTAAGGGACAGGAGAGGTGGCTACACCTTC. It yields the protein CASSVRDRRGGYTF.

This sequence joins TRBV5-1 and TRBJ1-4; 7 nucleotides agree with TRBD1. Per germline, CDR1 SGHRS and CDR2 YFSETQ. The CDR3 has 15 amino acids. V lost 5 bases to trimming and J lost 7 bases; unmatched junction nucleotides: 11. CDR3 DNA sequence: TGCGCCAGCAGTTTCGGAGGGACAGAAACTGAAAAACTGTTTTTT. This gives the protein CASSFGGTETEKLFF.

The DNA for the CDR3 is TGCGCCAGCAGCATACTTAACTATGGCTACACCTTC. This encodes CASSILNYGYTF. The chain carries TRBV5-1 and TRBJ1-2; no reliable D call. The V end was cut by 4 bases, the J end by 1 base, with 5 bases between. CDR1 and CDR2 from the germline V gene are SGHRS and YFSETQ. This CDR3 comprises 12 residues.

The gene calls are TRBV5-1 and TRBJ1-2; no reliable D call. The CDR3 consists of 13 residues. V dropped 2 bases and J dropped 2 bases, with 7 bases sitting between them. Germline-derived CDR1 and CDR2 are SGHRS and YFSETQ. The CDR3 nucleotides are TGCGCCAGCAGCTTACAAGTAAACTATGGCTACACCTTC. Protein: CASSLQVNYGYTF.

V is TRBV30 and J is TRBJ1-2, with D unclear. V was shortened by 0 bases and J by 5 bases, with 10 bases between the two germline ends. Germline lookup yields CDR1 GTSNPN and CDR2 SVGIG (reference sequence). This CDR3 has 13 residues. The CDR3 here is CAWSVRARYGYTF. DNA for the CDR3: TGTGCCTGGAGTGTACGAGCCAGGTATGGCTACACCTTC.

V usage is TRBV9 and J usage is TRBJ2-7; TRBD2 is a possible D gene (5 bases). V was shortened by 0 bases and J by 2 bases, with 12 bases between the two germline ends. Germline V gives CDR1 SGDLS, CDR2 YYNGEE. CDR3 length equals 15 residues. The chain's CDR3 is CASSVAWQTTYEQYF. Written as DNA, the CDR3 is TGTGCCAGCAGCGTAGCGTGGCAGACTACCTACGAGCAGTACTTC.

The chain carries TRBV11-2 and TRBJ1-4; D unclear. Per germline, CDR1 SGHAT and CDR2 FQNNGV. The germline V and J ends were trimmed by 2 bases and 6 bases, with 10 bases remaining between them. This CDR3 spans 14 amino acids. CDR3 sequence: CASSLTRIDEKLFF. The CDR3 DNA reads as TGTGCCAGCAGCTTAACCCGCATAGATGAAAAACTGTTTTTT.